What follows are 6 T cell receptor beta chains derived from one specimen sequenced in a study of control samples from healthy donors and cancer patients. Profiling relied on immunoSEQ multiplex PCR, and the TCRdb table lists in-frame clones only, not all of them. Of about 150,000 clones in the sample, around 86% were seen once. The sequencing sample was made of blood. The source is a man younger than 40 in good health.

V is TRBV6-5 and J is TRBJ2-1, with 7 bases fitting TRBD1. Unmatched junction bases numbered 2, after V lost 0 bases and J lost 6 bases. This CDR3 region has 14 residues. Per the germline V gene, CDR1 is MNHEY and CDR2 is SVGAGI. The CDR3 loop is CASSYSWDSNEQFF. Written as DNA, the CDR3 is TGTGCCAGCAGTTACTCATGGGACAGCAATGAGCAGTTCTTC.

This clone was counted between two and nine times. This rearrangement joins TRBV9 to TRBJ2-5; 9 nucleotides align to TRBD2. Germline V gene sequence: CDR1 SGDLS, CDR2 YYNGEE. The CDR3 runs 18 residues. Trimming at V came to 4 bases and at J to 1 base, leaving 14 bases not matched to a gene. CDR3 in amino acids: CASSPTSGLTPVQETQYF. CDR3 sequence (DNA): TGTGCCAGCAGCCCGACTAGCGGTTTGACACCCGTCCAAGAGACCCAGTACTTC.

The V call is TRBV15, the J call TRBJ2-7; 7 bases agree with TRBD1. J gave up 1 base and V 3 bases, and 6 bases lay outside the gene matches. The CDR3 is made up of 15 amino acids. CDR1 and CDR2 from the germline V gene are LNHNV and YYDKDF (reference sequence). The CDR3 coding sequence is TGTGCCACCAGCAGGCCGGGACAGCGGTCCTACGAGCAGTACTTC. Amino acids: CATSRPGQRSYEQYF.

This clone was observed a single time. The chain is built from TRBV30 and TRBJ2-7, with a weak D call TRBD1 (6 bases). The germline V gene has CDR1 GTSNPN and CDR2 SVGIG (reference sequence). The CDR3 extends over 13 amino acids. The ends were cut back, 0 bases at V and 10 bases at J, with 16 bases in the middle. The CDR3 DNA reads TGTGCCTGGAGTGTAGAGGGGACAACCCAACAGTACTTC. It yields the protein CAWSVEGTTQQYF.

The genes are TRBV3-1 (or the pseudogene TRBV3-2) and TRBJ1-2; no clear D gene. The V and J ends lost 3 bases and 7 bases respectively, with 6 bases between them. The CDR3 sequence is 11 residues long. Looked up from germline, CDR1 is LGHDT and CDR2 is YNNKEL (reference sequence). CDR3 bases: TGTGCCAGCAGCCAGGGTCCTGGCTACACCTTC. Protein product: CASSQGPGYTF.

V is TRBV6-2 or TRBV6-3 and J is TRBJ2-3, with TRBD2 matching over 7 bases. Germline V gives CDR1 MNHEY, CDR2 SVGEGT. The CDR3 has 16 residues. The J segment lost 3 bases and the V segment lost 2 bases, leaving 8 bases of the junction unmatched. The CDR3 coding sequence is TGTGCCAGCAGTTACGGCGGGAGAATAGGGACAGATACGCAGTATTTT. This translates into CASSYGGRIGTDTQYF.